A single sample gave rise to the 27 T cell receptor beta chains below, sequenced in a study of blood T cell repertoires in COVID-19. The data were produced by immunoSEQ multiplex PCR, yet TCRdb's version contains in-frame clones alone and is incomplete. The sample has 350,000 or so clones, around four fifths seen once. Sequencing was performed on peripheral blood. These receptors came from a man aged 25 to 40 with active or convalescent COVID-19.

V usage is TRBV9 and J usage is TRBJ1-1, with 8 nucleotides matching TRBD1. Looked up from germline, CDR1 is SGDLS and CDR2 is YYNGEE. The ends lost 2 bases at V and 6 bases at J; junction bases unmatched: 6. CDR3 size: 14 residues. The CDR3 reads CASSVGQGRSEAFF. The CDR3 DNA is TGTGCCAGCAGCGTTGGACAGGGTAGGTCTGAAGCTTTCTTT.

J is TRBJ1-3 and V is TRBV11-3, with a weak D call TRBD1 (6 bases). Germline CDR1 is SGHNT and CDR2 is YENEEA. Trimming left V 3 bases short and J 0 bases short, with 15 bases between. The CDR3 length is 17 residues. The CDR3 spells CASSFGGDFTSGNTIYF. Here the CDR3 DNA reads TGTGCCAGCAGCTTTGGGGGCGACTTCACCTCTGGAAACACCATATATTTT.

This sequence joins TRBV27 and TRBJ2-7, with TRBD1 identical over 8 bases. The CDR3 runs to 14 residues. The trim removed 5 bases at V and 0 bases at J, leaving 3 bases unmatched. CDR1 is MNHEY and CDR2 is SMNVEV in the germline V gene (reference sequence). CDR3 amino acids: CASSPGQASYEQYF. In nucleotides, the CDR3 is TGTGCCAGCAGTCCGGGACAGGCCTCCTACGAGCAGTACTTC.

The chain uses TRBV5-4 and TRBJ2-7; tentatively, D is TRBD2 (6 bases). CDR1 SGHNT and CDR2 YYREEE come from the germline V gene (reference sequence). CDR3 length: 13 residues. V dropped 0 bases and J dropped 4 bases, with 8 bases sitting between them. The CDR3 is CASSLGGEYEQYF. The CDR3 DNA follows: TGTGCCAGCAGCTTGGGGGGGGAGTACGAGCAGTACTTC.

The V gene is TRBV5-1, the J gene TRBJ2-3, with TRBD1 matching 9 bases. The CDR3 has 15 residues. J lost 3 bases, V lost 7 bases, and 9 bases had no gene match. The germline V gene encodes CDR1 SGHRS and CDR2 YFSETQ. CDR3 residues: CASCWTGTGTDTQYF. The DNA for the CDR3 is TGCGCCAGCTGTTGGACCGGGACAGGGACAGATACGCAGTATTTT.

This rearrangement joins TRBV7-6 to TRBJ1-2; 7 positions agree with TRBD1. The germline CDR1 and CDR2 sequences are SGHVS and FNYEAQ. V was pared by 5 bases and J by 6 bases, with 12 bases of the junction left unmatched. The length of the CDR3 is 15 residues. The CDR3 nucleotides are TGTGCCAGCAGCACAACGAGGGGGCCGAGCGATGGCTACACCTTC. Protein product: CASSTTRGPSDGYTF.

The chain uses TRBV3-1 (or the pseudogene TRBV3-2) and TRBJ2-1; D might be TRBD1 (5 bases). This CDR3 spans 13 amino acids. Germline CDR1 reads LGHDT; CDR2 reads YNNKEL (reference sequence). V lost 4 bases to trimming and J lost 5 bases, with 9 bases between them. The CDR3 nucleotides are TGTGCCAGCAGCCCCGTCAGGGACAATGAGCAGTTCTTC. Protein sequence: CASSPVRDNEQFF.

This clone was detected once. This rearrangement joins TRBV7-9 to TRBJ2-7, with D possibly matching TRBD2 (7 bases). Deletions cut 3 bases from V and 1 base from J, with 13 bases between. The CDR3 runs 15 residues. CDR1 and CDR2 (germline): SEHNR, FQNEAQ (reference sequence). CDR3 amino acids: CASSLWGGPSYEQYF. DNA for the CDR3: TGTGCCAGCAGCTTGTGGGGGGGCCCATCCTACGAGCAGTACTTC.

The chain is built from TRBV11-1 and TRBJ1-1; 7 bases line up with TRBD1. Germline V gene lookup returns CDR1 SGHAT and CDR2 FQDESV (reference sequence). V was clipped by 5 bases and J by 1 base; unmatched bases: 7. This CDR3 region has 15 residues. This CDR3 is CASSPYRQGNTEAFF. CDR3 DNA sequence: TGTGCCAGCAGCCCCTACCGACAGGGGAACACTGAAGCTTTCTTT.

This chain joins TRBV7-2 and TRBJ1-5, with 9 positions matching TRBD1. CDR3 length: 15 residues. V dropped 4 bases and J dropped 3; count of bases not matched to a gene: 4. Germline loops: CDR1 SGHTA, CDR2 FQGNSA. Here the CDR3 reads CASSWGQGPNQPQHF. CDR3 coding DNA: TGTGCCAGCAGCTGGGGACAGGGCCCCAATCAGCCCCAGCATTTT.

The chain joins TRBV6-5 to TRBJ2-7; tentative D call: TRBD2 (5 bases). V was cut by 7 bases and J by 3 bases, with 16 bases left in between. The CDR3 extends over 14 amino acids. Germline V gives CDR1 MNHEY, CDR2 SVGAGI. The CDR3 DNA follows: TGTGCCAGCACCCAAGCACAAGCGGTCTACGAGCAGTACTTC. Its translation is CASTQAQAVYEQYF.

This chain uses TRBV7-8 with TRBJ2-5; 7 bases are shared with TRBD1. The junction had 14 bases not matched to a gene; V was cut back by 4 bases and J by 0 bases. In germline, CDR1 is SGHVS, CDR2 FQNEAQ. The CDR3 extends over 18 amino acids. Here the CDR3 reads CASSSVTGQGVYQETQYF. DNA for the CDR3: TGTGCCAGCAGCTCAGTAACGGGGCAGGGGGTGTACCAAGAGACCCAGTACTTC.

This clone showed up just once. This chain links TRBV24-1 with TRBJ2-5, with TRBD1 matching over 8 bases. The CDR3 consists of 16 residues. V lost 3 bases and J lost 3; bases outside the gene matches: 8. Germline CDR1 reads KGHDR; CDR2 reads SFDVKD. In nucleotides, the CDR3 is TGTGCCACCAGTGATCCACAAGGGGACAGGAAAGAGACCCAGTACTTC. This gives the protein CATSDPQGDRKETQYF.

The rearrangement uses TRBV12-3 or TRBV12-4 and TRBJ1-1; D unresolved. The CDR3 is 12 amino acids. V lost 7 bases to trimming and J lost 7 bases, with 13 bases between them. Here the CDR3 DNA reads TGTGCCAGCACCACCTATCCGGGTGAAGCTTTCTTT. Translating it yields CASTTYPGEAFF.

CDR3 coding DNA: TGCGCCAGCAGCCCGACTCCTACCTACGAGCAGTACTTC. Its translation is CASSPTPTYEQYF. The chain carries TRBV5-1 and TRBJ2-7; D is ambiguous. The CDR3 is made up of 13 amino acids. Germline V gene data show CDR1 as SGHRS and CDR2 as YFSETQ. Deletions cut 4 bases from V and 2 bases from J, with 10 bases between.

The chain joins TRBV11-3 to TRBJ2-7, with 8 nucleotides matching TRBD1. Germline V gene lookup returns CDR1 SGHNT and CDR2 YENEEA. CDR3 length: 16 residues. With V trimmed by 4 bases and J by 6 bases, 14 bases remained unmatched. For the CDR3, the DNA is TGTGCCAGCAGCTCACCCCCGGGACAGGTCTCCACCGAGCAGTACTTC. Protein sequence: CASSSPPGQVSTEQYF.

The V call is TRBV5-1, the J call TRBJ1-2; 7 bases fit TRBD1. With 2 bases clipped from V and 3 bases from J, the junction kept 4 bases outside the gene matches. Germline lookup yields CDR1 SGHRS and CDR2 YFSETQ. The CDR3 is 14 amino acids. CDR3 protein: CASSFGGGYYGYTF. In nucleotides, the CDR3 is TGCGCCAGCAGCTTTGGAGGGGGCTACTATGGCTACACCTTC.

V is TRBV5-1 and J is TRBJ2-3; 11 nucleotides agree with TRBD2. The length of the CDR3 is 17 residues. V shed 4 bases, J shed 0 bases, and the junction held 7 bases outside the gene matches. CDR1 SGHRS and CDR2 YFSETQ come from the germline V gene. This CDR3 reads CASSPLAGGASTDTQYF. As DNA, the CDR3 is TGCGCCAGCAGCCCTCTAGCGGGGGGCGCTAGCACAGATACGCAGTATTTT.

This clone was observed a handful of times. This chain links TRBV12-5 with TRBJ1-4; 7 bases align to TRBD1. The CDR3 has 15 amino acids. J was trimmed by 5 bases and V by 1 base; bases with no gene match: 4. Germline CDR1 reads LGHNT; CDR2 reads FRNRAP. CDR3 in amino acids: CASGLGQGRNEKLFF. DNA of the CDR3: TGTGCTAGTGGTTTGGGACAGGGCCGAAATGAAAAACTGTTTTTT.

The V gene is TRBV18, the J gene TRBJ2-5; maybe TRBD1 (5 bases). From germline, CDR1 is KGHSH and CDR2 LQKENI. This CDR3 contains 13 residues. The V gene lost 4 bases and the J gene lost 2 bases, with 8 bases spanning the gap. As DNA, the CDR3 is TGTGCCAGCTCACGGGCAGGGCAAGAGACCCAGTACTTC. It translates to CASSRAGQETQYF.

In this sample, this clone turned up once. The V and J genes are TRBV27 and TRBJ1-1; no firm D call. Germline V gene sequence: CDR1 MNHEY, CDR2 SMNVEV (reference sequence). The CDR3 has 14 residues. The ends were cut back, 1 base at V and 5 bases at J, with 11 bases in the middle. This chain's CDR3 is CASSLFRGGTEAFF. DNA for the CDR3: TGTGCCAGCAGTTTATTCCGGGGAGGGACTGAAGCTTTCTTT.

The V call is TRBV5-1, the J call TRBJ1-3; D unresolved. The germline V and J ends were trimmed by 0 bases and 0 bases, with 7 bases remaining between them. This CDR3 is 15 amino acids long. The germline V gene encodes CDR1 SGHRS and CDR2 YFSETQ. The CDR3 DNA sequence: TGCGCCAGCAGCTTGGGTCAGTTCTCTGGAAACACCATATATTTT. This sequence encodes CASSLGQFSGNTIYF. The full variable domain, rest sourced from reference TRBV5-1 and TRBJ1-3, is KAGVTQTPRYLIKTRGQQVTLSCSPISGHRSVSWYQQTPGQGLQFLFEYFSETQRNKGNFPGRFSGRQFSNSRSEMNVSTLELGDSALYLCASSLGQFSGNTIYFGEGSWLTVV.

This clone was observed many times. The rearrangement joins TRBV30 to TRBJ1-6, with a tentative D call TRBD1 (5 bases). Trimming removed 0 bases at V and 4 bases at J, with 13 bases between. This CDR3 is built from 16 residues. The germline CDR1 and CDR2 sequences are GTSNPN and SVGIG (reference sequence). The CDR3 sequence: CAWSVRGGLYNSPLHF. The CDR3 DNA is TGTGCCTGGAGTGTACGGGGGGGACTGTATAATTCACCCCTCCACTTT.

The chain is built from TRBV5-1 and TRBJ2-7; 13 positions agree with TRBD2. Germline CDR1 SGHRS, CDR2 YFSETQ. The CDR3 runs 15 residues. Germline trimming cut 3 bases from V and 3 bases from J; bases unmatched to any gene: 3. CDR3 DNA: TGCGCCAGCAGCTCGACTAGCGGGGGGTTCTACGAGCAGTACTTC. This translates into CASSSTSGGFYEQYF.

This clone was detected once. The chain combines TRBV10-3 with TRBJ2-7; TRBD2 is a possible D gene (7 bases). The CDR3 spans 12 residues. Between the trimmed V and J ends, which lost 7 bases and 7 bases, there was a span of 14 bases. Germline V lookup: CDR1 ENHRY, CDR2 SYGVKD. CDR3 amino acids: CAINPGGVEQYF. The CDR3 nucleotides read TGTGCCATCAACCCGGGGGGCGTGGAGCAGTACTTC.

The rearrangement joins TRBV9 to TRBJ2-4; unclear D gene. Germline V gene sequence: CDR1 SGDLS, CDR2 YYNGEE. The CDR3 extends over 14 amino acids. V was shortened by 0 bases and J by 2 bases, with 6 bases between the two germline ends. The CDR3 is CASSVDMTKNIQYF. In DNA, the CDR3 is TGTGCCAGCAGCGTAGACATGACCAAAAACATTCAGTACTTC.

The DNA for the CDR3 is TGCGCCAGCAGCCAAGGAGGGATACAGGGGAACGGACAGCCCCAGCATTTT. This gives the protein CASSQGGIQGNGQPQHF. The J gene is TRBJ1-5, the V gene TRBV4-1, with 7 bases fitting TRBD1. Unmatched junction bases numbered 13, after V lost 1 base and J lost 7 bases. The CDR3 is 17 amino acids. The germline CDR1 and CDR2 sequences are MGHRA and YSYEKL.